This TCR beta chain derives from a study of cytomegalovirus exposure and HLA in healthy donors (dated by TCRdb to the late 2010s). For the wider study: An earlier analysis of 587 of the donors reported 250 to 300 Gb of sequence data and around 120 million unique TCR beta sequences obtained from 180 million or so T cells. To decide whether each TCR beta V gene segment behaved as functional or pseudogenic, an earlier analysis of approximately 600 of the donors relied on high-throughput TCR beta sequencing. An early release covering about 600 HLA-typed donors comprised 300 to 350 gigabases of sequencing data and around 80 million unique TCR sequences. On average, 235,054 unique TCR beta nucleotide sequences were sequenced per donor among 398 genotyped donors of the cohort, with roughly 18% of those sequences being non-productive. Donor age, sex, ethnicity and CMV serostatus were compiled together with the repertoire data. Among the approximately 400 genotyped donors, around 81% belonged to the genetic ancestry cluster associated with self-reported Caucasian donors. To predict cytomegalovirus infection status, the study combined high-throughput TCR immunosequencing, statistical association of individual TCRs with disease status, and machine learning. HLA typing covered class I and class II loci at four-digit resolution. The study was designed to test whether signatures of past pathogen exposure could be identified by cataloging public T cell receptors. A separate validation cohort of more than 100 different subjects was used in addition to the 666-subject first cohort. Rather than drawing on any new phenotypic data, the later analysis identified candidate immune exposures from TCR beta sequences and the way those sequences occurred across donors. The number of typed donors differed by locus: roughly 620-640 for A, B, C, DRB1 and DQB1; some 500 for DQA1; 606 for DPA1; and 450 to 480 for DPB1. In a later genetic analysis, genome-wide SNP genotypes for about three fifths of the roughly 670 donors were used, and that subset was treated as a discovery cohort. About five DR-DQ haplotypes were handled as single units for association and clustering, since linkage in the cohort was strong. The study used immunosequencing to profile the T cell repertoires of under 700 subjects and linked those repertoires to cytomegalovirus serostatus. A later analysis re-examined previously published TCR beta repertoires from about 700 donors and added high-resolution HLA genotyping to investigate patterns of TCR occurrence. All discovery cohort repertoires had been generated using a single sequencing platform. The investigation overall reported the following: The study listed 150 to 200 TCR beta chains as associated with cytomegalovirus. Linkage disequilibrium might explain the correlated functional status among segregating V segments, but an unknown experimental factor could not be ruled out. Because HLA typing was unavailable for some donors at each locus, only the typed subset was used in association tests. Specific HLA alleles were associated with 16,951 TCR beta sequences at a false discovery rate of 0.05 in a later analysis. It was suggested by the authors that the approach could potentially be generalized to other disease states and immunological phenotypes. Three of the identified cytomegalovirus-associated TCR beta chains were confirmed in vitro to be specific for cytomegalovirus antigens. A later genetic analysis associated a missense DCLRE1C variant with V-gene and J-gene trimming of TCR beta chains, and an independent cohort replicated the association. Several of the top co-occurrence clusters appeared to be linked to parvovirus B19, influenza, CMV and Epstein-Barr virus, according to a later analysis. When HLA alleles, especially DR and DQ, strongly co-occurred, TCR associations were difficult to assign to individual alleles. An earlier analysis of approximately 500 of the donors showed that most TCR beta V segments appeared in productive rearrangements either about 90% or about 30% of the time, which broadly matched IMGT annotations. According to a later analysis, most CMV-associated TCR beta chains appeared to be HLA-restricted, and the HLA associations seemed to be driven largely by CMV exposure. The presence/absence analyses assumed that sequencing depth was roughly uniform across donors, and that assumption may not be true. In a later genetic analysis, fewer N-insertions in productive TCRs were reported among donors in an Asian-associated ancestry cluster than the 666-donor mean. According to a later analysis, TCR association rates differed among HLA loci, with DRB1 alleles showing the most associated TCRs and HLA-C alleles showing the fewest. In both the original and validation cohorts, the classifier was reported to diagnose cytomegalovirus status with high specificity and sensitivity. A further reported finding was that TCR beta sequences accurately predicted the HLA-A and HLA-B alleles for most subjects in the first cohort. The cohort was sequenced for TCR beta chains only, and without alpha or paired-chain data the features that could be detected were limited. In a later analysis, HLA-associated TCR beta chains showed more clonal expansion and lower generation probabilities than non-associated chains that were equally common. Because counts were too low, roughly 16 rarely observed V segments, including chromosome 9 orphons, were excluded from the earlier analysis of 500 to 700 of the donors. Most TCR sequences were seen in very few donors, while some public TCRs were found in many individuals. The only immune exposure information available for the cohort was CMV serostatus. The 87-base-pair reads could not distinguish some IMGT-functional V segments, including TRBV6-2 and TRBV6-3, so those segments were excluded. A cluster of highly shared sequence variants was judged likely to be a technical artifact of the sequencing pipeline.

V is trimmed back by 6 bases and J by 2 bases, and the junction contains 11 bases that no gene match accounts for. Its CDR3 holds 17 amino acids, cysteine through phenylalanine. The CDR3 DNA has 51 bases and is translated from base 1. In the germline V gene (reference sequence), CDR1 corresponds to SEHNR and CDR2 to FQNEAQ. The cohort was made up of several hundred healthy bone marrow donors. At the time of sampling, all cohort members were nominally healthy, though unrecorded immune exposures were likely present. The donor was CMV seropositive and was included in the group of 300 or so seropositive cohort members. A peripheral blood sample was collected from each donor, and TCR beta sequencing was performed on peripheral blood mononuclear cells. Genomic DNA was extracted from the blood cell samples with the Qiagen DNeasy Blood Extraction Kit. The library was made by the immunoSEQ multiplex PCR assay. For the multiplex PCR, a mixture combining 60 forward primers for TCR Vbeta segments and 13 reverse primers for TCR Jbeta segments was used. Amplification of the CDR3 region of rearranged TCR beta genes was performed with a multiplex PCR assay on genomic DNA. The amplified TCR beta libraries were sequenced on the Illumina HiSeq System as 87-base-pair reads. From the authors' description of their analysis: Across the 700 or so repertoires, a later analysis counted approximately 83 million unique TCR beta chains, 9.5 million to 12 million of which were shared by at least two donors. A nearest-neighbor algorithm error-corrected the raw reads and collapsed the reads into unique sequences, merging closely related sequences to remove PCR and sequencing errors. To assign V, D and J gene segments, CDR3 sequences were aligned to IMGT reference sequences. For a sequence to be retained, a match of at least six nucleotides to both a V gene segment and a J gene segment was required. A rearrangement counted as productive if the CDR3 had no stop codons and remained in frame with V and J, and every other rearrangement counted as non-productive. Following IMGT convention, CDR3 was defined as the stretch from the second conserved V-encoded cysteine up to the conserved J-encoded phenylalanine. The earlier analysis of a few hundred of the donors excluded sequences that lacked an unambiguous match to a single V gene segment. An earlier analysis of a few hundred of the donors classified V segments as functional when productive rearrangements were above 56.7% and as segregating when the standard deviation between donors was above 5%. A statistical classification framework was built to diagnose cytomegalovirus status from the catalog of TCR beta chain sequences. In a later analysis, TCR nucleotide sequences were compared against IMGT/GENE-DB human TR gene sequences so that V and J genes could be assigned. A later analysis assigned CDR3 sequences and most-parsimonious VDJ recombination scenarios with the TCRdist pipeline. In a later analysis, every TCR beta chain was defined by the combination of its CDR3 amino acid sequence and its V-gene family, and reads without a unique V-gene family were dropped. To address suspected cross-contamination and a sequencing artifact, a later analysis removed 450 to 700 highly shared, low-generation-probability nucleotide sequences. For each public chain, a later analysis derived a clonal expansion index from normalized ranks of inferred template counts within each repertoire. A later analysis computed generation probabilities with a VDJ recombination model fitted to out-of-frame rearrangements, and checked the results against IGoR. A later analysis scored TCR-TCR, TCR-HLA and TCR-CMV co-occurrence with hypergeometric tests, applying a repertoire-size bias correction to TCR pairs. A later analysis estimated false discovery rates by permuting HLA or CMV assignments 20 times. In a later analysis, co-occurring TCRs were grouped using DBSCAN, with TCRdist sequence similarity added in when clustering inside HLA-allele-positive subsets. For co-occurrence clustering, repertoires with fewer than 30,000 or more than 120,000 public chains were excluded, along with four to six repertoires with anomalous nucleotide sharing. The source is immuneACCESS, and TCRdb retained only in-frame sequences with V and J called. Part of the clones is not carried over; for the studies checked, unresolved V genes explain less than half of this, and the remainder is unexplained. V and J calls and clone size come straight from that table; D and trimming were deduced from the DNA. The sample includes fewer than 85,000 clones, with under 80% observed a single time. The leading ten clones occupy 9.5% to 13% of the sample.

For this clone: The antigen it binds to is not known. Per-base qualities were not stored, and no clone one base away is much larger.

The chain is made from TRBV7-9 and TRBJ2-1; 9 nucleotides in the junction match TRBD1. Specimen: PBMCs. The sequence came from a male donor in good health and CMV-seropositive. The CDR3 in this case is CASSPRGGQGPYNEQFF. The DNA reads TGTGCCAGCAGTCCTAGGGGGGGACAGGGACCCTACAATGAGCAGTTCTTC.